Listed below are T cell receptor beta chains from one sample, sequenced in a study of T cells in localized non-small cell lung cancer. Libraries were prepared by immunoSEQ multiplex PCR; TCRdb keeps only in-frame clonotypes and omits some of them. Altogether about 15,000 clones are present, 85% being singletons, with the ten largest covering over 4%. This material consisted of peripheral blood, taken before any cancer treatment. The receptors stem from a woman aged 35 to 70 with stage I lung adenocarcinoma. CDR3s include the opening cysteine and the closing phenylalanine or tryptophan. D genes are given only for firm matches. The size field is filled for only some rows; it gives once, few, many or a size class.

TGTGCCACCAGCAGAGATGTGGGGGCTCTATACGAGCAGTACTTC,CATSRDVGALYEQYF,-,TRBV15,-,TRBJ2-7
TGTGCCAGCGAAGCCACCCAGGGCCGAAACTATGGCTACACCTTC,CASEATQGRNYGYTF,-,TRBV28,-,TRBJ1-2
TGTGCCAGCTCACCAAATCGAAACACTGAAGCTTTCTTT,CASSPNRNTEAFF,-,TRBV18,few,TRBJ1-1
TGCGCCAGCAGCCCCGGACAGGGAGGTGAAAAACTGTTTTTT,CASSPGQGGEKLFF,TRBD1,TRBV4-3,-,TRBJ1-4
TGTGCCAGCAGCTTAGTTGGGAATGAGCAGTTCTTC,CASSLVGNEQFF,-,TRBV7-9,-,TRBJ2-1
TGTGCCAGCAGTGAGTCAGGGGACCTTTACGAGCAGTACTTC,CASSESGDLYEQYF,-,TRBV6-1,-,TRBJ2-7
TGTGCCAGCAGTGACCGGGTAACCGGGGAGCTGTTTTTT,CASSDRVTGELFF,-,TRBV6-4,-,TRBJ2-2
TGCGCCAGCAGCCAAGAATGGACTGAAGCTTTCTTT,CASSQEWTEAFF,-,TRBV4-1,-,TRBJ1-1
TGTGCCAGCAAGGAGGACCCGTCTGGAAACACCATATATTTT,CASKEDPSGNTIYF,-,TRBV7-6,-,TRBJ1-3
TGTGCCAGCAGCAAATACGGGACAGGGATCCACGAGCAGTACTTC,CASSKYGTGIHEQYF,TRBD1,TRBV13,-,TRBJ2-7